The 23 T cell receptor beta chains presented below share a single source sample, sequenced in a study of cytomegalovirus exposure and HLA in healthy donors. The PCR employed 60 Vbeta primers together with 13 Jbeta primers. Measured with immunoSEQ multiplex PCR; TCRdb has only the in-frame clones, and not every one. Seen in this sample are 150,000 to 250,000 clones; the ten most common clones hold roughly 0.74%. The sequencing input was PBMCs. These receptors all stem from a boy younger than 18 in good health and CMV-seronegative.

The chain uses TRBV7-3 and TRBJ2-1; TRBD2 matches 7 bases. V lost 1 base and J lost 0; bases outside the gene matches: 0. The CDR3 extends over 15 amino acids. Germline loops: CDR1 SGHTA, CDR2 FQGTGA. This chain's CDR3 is CASSLSGSSYNEQFF. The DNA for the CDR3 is TGTGCCAGCAGCTTAAGCGGGAGCTCCTACAATGAGCAGTTCTTC.

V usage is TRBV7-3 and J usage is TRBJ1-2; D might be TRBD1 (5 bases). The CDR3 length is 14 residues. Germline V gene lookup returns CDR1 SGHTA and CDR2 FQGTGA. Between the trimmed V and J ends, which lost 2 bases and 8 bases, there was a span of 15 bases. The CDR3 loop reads CASSLDRVGAGYTF. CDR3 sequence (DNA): TGTGCCAGCAGCTTAGATCGGGTAGGGGCCGGCTACACCTTC.

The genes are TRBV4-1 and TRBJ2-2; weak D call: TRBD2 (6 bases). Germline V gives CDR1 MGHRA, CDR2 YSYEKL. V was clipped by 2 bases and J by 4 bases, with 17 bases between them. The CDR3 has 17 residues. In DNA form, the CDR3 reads TGCGCCAGCAGCCAACCGACTGCAGGGAGGATCACCGGGGAGCTGTTTTTT. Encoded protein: CASSQPTAGRITGELFF.

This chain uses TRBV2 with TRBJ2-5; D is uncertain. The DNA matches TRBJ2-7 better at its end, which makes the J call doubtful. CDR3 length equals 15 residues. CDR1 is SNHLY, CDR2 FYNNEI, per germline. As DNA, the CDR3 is TGTGCCAGCAGTGAATTGGCGGAACTGCGCTACGAGCAGTACTTC. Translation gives CASSELAELRYEQYF.

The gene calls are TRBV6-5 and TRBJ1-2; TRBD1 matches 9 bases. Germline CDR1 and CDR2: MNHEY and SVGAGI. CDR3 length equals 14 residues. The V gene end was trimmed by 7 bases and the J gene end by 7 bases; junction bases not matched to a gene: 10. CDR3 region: CASTGQGPFGGYTF. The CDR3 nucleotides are TGTGCCAGCACTGGACAGGGGCCCTTTGGTGGCTACACCTTC.

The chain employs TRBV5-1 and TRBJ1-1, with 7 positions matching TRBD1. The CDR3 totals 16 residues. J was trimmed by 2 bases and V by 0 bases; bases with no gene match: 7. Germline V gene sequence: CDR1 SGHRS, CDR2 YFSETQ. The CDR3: CASSLVTTGLNTEAFF. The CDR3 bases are TGCGCCAGCAGCTTGGTAACGACAGGGCTTAACACTGAAGCTTTCTTT.

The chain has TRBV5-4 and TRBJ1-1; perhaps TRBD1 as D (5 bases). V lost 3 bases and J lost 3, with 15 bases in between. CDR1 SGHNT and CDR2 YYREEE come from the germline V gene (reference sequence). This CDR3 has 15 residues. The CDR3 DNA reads TGTGCCAGCAGCTCTCGTGGGGGAGGGGACACTGAAGCTTTCTTT. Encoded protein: CASSSRGGGDTEAFF.

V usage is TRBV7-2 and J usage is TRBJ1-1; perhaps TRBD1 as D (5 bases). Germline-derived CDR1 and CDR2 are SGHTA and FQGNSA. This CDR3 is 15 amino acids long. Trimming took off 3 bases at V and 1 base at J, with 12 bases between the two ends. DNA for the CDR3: TGTGCCAGCAGCTTGCTCGGACACCCGAACACTGAAGCTTTCTTT. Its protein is CASSLLGHPNTEAFF.

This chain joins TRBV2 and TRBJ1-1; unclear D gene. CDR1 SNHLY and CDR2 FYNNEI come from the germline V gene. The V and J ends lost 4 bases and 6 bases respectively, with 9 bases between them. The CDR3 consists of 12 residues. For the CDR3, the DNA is TGTGCCAGCAGTGGAGGGAGAGCTGAAGCTTTCTTT. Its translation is CASSGGRAEAFF.

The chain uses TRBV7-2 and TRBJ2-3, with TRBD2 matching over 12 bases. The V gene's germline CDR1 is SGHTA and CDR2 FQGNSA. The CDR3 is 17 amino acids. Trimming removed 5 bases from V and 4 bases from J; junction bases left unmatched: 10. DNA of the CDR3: TGTGCCAGCAGCCTTCTTCCTAGCGGGGGGGCCCCAGATACGCAGTATTTT. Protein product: CASSLLPSGGAPDTQYF.

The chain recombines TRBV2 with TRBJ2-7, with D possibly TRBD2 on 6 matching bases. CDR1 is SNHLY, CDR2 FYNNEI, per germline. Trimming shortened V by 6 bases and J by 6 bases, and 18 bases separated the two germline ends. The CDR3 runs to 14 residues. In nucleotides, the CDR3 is TGTGCCAGCAGGAGGGACTCCCAGACGGGCGAGCAGTACTTC. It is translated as CASRRDSQTGEQYF.

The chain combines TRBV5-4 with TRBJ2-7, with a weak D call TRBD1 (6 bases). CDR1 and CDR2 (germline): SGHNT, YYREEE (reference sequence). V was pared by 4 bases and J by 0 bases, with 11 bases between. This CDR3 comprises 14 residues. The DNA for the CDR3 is TGTGCCAGCAGCGGGGACACCAGCTCCTACGAGCAGTACTTC. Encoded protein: CASSGDTSSYEQYF.

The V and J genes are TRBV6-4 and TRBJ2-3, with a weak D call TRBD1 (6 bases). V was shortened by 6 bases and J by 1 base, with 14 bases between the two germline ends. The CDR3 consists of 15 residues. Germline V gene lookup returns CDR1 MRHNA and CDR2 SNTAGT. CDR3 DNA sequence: TGTGCCAGCAGCTCCGGGGCAGGGGGCACAGATACGCAGTATTTT. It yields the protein CASSSGAGGTDTQYF.

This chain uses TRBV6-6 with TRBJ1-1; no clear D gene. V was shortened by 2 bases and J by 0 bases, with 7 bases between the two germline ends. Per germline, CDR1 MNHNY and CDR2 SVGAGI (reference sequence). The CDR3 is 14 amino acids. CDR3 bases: TGTGCCAGCAGTTACCGAGGAGTGAACACTGAAGCTTTCTTT. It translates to CASSYRGVNTEAFF.

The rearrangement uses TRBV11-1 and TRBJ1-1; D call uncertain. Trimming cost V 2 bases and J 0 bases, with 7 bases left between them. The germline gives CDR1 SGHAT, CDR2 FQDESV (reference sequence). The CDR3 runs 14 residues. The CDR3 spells CASSLSVMNTEAFF. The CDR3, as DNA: TGTGCCAGCAGCTTATCAGTCATGAACACTGAAGCTTTCTTT.

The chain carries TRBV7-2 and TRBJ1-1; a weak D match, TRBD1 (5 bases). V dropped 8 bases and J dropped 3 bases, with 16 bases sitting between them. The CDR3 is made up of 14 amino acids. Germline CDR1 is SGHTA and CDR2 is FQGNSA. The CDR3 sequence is CASRGGASYTEAFF. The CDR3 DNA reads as TGTGCCAGCCGGGGAGGGGCGTCGTACACTGAAGCTTTCTTT. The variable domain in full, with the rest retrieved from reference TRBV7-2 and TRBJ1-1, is GAGVSQSPSNKVTEKGKDVELRCDPISGHTALYWYRQSLGQGLEFLIYFQGNSAPDKSGLPSDRFSAERTGGSVSTLTIQRTQQEDSAVYLCASRGGASYTEAFFGQGTRLTVV.

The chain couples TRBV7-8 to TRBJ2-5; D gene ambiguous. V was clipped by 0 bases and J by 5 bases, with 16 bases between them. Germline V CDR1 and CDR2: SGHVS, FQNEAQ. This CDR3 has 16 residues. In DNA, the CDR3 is TGTGCCAGCAGCTTAGCCGTACCGCCAAAACGGGAGACCCAGTACTTC. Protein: CASSLAVPPKRETQYF.

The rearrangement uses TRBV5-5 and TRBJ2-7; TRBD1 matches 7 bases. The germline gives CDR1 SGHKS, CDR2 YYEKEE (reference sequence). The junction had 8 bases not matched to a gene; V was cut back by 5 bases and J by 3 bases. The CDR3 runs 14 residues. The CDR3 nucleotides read TGTGCCAGCAGGTCCCCGGGACAGCTCTACGAGCAGTACTTC. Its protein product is CASRSPGQLYEQYF.

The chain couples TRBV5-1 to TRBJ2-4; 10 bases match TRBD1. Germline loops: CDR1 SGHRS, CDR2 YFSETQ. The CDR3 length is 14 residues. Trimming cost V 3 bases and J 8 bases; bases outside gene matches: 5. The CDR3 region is CASSSRDRGDIQYF. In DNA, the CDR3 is TGCGCCAGCAGCTCGCGGGACAGGGGAGACATTCAGTACTTC. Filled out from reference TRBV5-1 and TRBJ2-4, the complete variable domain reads KAGVTQTPRYLIKTRGQQVTLSCSPISGHRSVSWYQQTPGQGLQFLFEYFSETQRNKGNFPGRFSGRQFSNSRSEMNVSTLELGDSALYLCASSSRDRGDIQYFGAGTRLSVL.

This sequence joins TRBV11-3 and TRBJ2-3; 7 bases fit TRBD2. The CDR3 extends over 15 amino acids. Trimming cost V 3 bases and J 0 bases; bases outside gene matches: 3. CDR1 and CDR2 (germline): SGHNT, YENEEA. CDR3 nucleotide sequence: TGTGCCAGCAGCTTGGGGGGGTCTAGCACAGATACGCAGTATTTT. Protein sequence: CASSLGGSSTDTQYF.

This CDR3 reads CASSFLGTGNHEQYF. The CDR3 DNA follows: TGTGCCAGCAGCTTTTTGGGGACAGGGAACCACGAGCAGTACTTC. V is TRBV5-6 and J is TRBJ2-7, with 9 bases matching TRBD1. Germline V gene data show CDR1 as SGHDT and CDR2 as YYEEEE. This CDR3 is built from 15 residues. The V segment lost 2 bases and the J segment 5 bases; nucleotides outside the gene matches: 8.

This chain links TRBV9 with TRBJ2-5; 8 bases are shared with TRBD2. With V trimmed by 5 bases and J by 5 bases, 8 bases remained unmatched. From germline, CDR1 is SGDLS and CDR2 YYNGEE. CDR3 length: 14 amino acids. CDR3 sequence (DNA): TGTGCCAGCAGTATCGGGGGGGTCTGGGAGACCCAGTACTTC. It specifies CASSIGGVWETQYF.

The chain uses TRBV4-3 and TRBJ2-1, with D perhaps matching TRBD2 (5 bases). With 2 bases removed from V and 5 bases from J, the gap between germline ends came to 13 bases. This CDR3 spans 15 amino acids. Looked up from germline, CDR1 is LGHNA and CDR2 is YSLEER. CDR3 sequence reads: CASSQRGSWDNEQFF. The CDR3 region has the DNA TGCGCCAGCAGCCAAAGAGGGTCCTGGGACAATGAGCAGTTCTTC.